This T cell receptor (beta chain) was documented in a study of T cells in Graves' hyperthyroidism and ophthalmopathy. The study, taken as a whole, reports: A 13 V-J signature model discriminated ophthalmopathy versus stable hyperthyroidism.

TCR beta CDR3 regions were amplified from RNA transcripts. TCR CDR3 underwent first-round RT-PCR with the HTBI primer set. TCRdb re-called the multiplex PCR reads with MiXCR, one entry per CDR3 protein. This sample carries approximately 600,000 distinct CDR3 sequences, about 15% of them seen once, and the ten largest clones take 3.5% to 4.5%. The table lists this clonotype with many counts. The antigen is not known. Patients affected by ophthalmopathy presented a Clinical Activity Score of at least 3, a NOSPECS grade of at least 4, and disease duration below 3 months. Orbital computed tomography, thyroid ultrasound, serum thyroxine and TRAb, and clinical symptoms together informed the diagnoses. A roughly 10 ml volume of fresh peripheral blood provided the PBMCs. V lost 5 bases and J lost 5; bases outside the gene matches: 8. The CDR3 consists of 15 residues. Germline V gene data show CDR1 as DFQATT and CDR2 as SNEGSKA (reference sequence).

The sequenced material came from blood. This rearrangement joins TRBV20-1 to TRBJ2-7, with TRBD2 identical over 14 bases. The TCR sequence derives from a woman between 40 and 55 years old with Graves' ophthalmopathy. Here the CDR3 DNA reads TGCAGTGCTCGGGGGACTAGCGGGAGTCGCCACGAGCAGTACTTC. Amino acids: CSARGTSGSRHEQYF.